This T cell receptor (beta chain) was captured in a study of blood T cell repertoires in COVID-19. As for the study in general: Donors in the United States, Italy and Spain gave samples during acute or convalescent COVID-19. In each case, the material was cDNA or gDNA derived from T cells, B-cell-depleted T cells, or PBMCs.

CDR1 and CDR2 from the germline V gene are LGHDT and YNNKEL (reference sequence). There are 14 residues in the CDR3. V gave up 4 bases and J gave up 2 bases, with 9 bases separating them. TCRdb keeps only in-frame clones here, not all; method: immunoSEQ multiplex PCR. The sample includes about 170,000 clones, 60% to 85% of them seen just once. This receptor was taken from a man between 65 and 80 years old with acute or convalescent COVID-19. Sequencing input: peripheral blood. The chain has TRBV3-1 (or the pseudogene TRBV3-2) and TRBJ2-1; D call uncertain. CDR3 in DNA: TGTGCCAGCAGCCCGACTGTTGCCTACAATGAGCAGTTCTTC. Protein product: CASSPTVAYNEQFF.